One sample yielded the 3 T cell receptor beta chains listed below, sequenced in a study of CD8+CD57+ T cells in acquired aplastic anemia. CDR3 and TCR beta VDJ profiling relied on a genomic DNA template. TCRdb called the reads again in MiXCR, with one record for every CDR3 protein. The table lists some 410,000 distinct CDR3 sequences, approximately 70% of them singletons. Sequencing input: sorted CD4+, CD8+, or CD8+CD57+ T cells (not recorded which) from PBMCs. The receptors were gathered from a human donor in good health, serving as a control.

This clonotype has only one observation. The chain uses TRBV11-2 and TRBJ1-6; D possibly corresponds to TRBD1 (5 bases). The V gene lost 8 bases and the J gene lost 3 bases, with 14 bases spanning the gap. The V gene's germline CDR1 is SGHAT and CDR2 FQNNGV. The CDR3 length is 15 residues. This chain's CDR3 is CASYGAAGYNSPLHF. The CDR3 DNA reads TGTGCCAGCTACGGGGCGGCAGGCTATAATTCACCCCTCCACTTT.

Of note for this clonotype: The junction departs from germline at one end; a sequencing error may be responsible. In DNA, the CDR3 is TGCGCCAGCAGCCAAGCCGATCGACAGGCCGAGCATTTT. It translates to CASSQADRQAEHF. The gene calls are TRBV5-5 and TRBJ1-5; D possibly corresponds to TRBD1 (6 bases). This CDR3 is 13 amino acids long. Germline loops: CDR1 SGHKS, CDR2 YYEKEE (reference sequence).

A single count supports this clonotype. Germline and junction disagree at one end, which may indicate a read error. CDR3: CGTSEGSEAFF. CDR3 coding DNA: TGTGGCACCAGTGAGGGGAGCGAAGCTTTCTTT. V and J are TRBV24-1 and TRBJ1-1; a weak D match, TRBD1 (5 bases). Germline lookup yields CDR1 KGHDR and CDR2 SFDVKD. This CDR3 spans 11 amino acids.